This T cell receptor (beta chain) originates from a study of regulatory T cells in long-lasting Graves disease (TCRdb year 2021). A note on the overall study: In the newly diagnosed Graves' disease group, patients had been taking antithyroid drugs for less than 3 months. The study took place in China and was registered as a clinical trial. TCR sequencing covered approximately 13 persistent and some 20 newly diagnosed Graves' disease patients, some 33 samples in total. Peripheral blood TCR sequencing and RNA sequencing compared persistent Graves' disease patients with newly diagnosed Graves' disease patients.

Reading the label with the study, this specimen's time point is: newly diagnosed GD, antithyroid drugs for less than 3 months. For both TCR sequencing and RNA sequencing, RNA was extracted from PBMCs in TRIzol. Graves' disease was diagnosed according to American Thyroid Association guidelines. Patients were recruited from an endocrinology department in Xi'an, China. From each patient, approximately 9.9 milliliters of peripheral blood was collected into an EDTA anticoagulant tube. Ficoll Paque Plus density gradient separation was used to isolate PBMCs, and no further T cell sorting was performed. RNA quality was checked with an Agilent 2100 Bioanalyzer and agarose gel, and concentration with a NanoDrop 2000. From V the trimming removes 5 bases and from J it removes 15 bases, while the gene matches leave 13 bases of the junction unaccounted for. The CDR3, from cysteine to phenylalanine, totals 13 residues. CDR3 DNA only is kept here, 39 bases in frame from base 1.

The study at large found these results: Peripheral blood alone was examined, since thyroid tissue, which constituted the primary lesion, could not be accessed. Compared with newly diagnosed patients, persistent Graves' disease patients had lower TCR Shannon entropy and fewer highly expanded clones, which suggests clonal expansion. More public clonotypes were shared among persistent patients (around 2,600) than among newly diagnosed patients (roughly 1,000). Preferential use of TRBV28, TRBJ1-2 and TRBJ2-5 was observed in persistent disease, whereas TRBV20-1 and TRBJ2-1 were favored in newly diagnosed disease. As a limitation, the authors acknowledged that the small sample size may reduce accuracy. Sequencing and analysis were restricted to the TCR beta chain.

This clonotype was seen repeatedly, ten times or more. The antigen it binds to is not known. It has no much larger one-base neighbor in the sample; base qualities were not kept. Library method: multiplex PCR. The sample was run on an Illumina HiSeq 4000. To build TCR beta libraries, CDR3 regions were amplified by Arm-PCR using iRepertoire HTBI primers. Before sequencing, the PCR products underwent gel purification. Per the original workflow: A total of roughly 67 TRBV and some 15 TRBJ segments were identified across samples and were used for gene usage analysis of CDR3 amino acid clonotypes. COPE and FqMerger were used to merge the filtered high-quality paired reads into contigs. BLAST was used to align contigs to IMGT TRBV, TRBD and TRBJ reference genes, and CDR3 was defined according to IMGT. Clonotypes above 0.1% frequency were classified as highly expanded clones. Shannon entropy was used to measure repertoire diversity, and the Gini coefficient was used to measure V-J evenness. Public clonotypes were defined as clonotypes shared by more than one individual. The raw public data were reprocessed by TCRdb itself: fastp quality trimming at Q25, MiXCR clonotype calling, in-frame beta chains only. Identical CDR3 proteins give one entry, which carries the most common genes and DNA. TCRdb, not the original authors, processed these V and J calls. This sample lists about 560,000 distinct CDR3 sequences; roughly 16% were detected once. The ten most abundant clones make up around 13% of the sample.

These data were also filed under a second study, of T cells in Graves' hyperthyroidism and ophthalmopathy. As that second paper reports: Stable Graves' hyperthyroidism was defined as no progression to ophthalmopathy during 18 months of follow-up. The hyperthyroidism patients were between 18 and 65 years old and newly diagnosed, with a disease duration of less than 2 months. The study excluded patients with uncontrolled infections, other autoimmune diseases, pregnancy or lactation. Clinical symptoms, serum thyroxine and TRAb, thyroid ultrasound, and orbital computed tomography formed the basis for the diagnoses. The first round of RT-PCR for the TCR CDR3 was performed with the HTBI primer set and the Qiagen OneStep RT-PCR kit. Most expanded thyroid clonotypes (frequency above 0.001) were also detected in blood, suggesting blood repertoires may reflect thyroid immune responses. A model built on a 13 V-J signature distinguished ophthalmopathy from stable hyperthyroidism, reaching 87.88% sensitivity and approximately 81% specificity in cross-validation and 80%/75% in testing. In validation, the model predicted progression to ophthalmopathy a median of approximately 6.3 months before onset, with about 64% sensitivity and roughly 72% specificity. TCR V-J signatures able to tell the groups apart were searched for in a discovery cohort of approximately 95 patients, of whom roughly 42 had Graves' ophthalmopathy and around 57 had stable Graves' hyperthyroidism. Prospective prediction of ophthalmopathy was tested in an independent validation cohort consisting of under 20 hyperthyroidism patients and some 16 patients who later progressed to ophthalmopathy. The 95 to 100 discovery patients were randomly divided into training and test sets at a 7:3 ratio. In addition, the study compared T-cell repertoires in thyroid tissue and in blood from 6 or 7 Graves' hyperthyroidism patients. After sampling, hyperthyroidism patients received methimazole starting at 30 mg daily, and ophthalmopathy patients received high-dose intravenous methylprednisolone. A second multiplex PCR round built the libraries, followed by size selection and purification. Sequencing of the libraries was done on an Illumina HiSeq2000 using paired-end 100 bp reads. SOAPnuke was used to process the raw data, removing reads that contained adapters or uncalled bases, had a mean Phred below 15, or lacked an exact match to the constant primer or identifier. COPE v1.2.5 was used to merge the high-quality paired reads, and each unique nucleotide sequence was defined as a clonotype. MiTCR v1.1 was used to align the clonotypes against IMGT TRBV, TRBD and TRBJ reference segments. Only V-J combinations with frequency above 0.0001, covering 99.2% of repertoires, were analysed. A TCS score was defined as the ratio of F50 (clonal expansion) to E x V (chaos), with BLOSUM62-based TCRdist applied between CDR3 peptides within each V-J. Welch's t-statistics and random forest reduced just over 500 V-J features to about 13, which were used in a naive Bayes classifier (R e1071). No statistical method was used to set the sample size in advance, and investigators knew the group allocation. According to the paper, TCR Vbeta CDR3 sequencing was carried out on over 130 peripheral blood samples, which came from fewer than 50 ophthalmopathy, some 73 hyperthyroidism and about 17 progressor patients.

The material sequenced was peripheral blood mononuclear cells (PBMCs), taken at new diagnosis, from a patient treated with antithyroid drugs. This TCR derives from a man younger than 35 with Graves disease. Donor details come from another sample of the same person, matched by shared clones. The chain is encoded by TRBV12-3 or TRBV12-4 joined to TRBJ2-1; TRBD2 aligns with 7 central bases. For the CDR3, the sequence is CASSPETSHPRFF. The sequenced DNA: TGTGCCAGCAGTCCGGAGACTAGCCATCCTCGGTTCTTC.